The rows below give T cell receptor beta chains drawn from one sample of a study of blood T cell repertoires in COVID-19. Profiled with immunoSEQ multiplex PCR; TCRdb holds only in-frame clones, not every one. The sample lists 87,000 or so clones, over 75% occurring once. Sample: peripheral blood. The receptors here all came from a man aged 80 or over with acute or convalescent COVID-19. CDR3s include the opening cysteine and the closing phenylalanine or tryptophan. D genes are given only for firm matches. A clone size is listed for some rows: how often the clone was seen (once, few, many), or a class if it is expanded.

D	V	size	J	DNA	CDR3
-	TRBV6-5	-	TRBJ2-7	TGTGCCAGCATCGACAGGAGAACCTACGAGCAGTACTTC	CASIDRRTYEQYF
-	TRBV5-1	-	TRBJ2-3	TGCGCCAGCACCCTACCCGGACAAGCTAGCACAGATACGCAGTATTTT	CASTLPGQASTDTQYF
TRBD1	TRBV27	-	TRBJ1-6	TGTGCCAGCAGTCCCGGACAGGGGGCTTGGTCACCCCTCCACTTT	CASSPGQGAWSPLHF
TRBD1	TRBV19	-	TRBJ2-5	TGTGCCAGTAGTACCCTTACCGGGACAGGGGGCGAGACCCAGTACTTC	CASSTLTGTGGETQYF
-	TRBV11-2	few	TRBJ1-2	TGTGCCAGCAGCTTTTGGGGGGGCTGGAACTATGGCTACACCTTC	CASSFWGGWNYGYTF
TRBD1	TRBV27	-	TRBJ2-3	TGTGCCAGCAGTTTAAGTCTGGACAGGGCAGATACGCAGTATTTT	CASSLSLDRADTQYF
TRBD2	TRBV12-5	once	TRBJ2-1	TGTGCTAGTGGTTTTCGACTAGCGGGGGTCAGGAATGAGCAGTTCTTC	CASGFRLAGVRNEQFF
TRBD2	TRBV19	-	TRBJ2-7	TGTGCCAGTAGCCCCACATCCACTAGCGTATTGTACGAGCAGTACTTC	CASSPTSTSVLYEQYF
-	TRBV25-1	-	TRBJ1-1	TGTGCCAGCAGTGAATTTACAGGGAACACTGAAGCTTTCTTT	CASSEFTGNTEAFF
-	TRBV30	-	TRBJ1-5	TGTGCCTGGGCCGGGGGGCCCAATCAGCCCCAGCATTTT	CAWAGGPNQPQHF
TRBD1	TRBV30	-	TRBJ2-7	TGTGCCTGGGGAGACAGGGGAAGCGACTACGAGCAGTACTTC	CAWGDRGSDYEQYF
-	TRBV6-5	-	TRBJ1-2	TGTGCCAGCAGGAACAGCCCGCTGAAGCTCACCTTC	CASRNSPLKLTF
TRBD1	TRBV5-5	-	TRBJ2-7	TGTGCCAGCAGCTTTAGGGGGTTGACAGGGGACGAGCAGTACTTC	CASSFRGLTGDEQYF
-	TRBV5-1	-	TRBJ2-5	TGCGCCAGCAGGGAGGGGTCAGAGACCCAGTACTTC	CASREGSETQYF
TRBD2	TRBV5-1	-	TRBJ2-1	TGCGCCAGCAGCTTCCAACTAGCGGGAGGAGTAGAGCAGTTCTTC	CASSFQLAGGVEQFF
-	TRBV2	once	TRBJ1-1	TGTGCCAGCAGTGAGTCAGGGTTCGGTGAAGCTTTCTTT	CASSESGFGEAFF